The T cell receptor (beta chain) described here comes from a study of cytomegalovirus exposure and HLA in healthy donors. Notes on the study in general: CMV serostatus was the only immune exposure information that was available.

The PCR ran on 60 Vbeta and 13 Jbeta primers. TCRdb keeps only in-frame clones here, not all; method: immunoSEQ multiplex PCR. The top ten hold 0.65% of the sample, which has over 150,000 clones, around three quarters seen once. The CDR3 runs to 15 residues. Germline V gene sequence: CDR1 LNHDA, CDR2 SQIVND (reference sequence). V lost 5 bases, J lost 2 bases, and 8 bases stayed unmatched. As to this clone: Its specificity is not known.

This TCR was recovered from a boy aged 5-17 years in good health and CMV-seronegative. The V call is TRBV19, the J call TRBJ1-1; TRBD1 aligns across 7 bases. Sequences were obtained from PBMCs. This CDR3 reads CASSATGVLNTEAFF. CDR3 bases: TGTGCCAGTAGTGCAACAGGGGTCCTAAACACTGAAGCTTTCTTT.